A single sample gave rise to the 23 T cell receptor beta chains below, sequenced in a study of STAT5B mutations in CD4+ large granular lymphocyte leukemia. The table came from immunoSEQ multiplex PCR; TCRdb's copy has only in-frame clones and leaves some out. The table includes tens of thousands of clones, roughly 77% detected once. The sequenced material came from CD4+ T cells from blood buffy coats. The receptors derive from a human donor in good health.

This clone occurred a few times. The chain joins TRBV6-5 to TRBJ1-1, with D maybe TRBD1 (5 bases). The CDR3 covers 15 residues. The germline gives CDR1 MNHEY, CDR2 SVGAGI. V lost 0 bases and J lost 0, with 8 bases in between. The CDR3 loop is CASSYSQTVNTEAFF. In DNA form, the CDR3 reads TGTGCCAGCAGTTACTCGCAGACAGTGAACACTGAAGCTTTCTTT.

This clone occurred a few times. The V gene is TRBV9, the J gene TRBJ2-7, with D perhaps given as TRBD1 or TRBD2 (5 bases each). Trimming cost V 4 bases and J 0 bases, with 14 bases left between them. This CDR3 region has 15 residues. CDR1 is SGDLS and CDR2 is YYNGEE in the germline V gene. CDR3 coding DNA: TGTGCCAGCAGCTCGCAGGGAGTTAACTCCTACGAGCAGTACTTC. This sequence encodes CASSSQGVNSYEQYF. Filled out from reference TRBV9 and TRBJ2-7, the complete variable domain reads DSGVTQTPKHLITATGQRVTLRCSPRSGDLSVYWYQQSLDQGLQFLIQYYNGEERAKGNILERFSAQQFPDLHSELNLSSLELGDSALYFCASSSQGVNSYEQYFGPGTRLTVT.

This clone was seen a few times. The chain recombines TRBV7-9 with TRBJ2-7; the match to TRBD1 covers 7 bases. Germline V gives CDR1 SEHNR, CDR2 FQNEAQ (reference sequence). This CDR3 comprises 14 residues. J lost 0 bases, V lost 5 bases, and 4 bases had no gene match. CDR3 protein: CASSPGQASYEQYF. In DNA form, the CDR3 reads TGTGCCAGCAGCCCAGGACAGGCCTCCTACGAGCAGTACTTC.

CDR3 nucleotide sequence: TGTGCCAGCAGCTTAGGAAGGCATCTGAAATCCTACGAGCAGTACTTC. It is translated as CASSLGRHLKSYEQYF. The J gene is TRBJ2-7, the V gene TRBV11-2; D is uncertain. Trimming removed 1 base at V and 1 base at J, with 14 bases between. The germline gives CDR1 SGHAT, CDR2 FQNNGV. CDR3 length: 16 amino acids.

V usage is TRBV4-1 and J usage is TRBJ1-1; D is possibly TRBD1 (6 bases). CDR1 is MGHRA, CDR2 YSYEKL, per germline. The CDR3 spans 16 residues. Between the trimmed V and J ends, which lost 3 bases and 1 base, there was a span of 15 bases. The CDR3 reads CASSHFAWDKNTEAFF. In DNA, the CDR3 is TGCGCCAGCAGCCATTTTGCTTGGGACAAGAACACTGAAGCTTTCTTT.

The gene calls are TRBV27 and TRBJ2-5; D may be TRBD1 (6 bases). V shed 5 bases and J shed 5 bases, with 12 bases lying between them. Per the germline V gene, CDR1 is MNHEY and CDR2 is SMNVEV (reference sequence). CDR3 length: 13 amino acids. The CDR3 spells CASSIQGGETQYF. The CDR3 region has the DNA TGTGCCAGCAGTATACAGGGTGGGGAGACCCAGTACTTC.

The CDR3 region is CASRLTGDRPLHF. In nucleotides, the CDR3 is TGTGCCAGTAGGCTCACGGGGGATAGGCCCCTCCACTTT. The rearrangement uses TRBV19 and TRBJ1-6; D perhaps matches TRBD1 (5 bases). The CDR3 extends over 13 amino acids. Germline-derived CDR1 and CDR2 are LNHDA and SQIVND (reference sequence). V gave up 6 bases and J gave up 13 bases, with 16 bases separating them.

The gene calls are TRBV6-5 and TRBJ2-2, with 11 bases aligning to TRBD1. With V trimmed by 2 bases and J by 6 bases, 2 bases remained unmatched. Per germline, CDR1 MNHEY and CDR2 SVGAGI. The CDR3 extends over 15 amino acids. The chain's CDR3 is CASSYPGQGAGELFF. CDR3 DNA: TGTGCCAGCAGTTACCCGGGACAGGGGGCCGGGGAGCTGTTTTTT.

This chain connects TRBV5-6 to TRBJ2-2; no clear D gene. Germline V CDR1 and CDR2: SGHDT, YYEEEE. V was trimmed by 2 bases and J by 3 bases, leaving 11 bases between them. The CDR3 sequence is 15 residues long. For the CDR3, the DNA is TGTGCCAGCAGCTTTTTGGCGATCGACACCGGGGAGCTGTTTTTT. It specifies CASSFLAIDTGELFF.

The DNA of the CDR3 is TGTGCCAGCAGCTCCTCTAGCGGGAAGGCGTACTTC. This codes for CASSSSSGKAYF. The gene calls are TRBV11-2 and TRBJ2-7; TRBD2 aligns across 9 bases. Trimming cost V 4 bases and J 12 bases; bases outside gene matches: 7. Germline CDR1 reads SGHAT; CDR2 reads FQNNGV. The CDR3 is made up of 12 amino acids.

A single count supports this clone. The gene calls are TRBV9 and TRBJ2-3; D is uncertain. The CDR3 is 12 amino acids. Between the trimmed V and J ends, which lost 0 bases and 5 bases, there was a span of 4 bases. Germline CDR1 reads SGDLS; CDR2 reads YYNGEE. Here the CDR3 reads CASSVGIDTQYF. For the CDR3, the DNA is TGTGCCAGCAGCGTAGGTATAGATACGCAGTATTTT.

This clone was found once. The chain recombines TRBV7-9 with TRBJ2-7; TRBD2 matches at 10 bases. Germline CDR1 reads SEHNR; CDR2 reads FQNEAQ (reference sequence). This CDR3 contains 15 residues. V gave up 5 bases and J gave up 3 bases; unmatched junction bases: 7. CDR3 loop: CASSPRTSGLYEQYF. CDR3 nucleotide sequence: TGTGCCAGCAGCCCTAGGACTAGCGGCCTCTACGAGCAGTACTTC. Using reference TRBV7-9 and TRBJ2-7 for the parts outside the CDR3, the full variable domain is DTGVSQNPRHKITKRGQNVTFRCDPISEHNRLYWYRQTLGQGPEFLTYFQNEAQLEKSRLLSDRFSAERPKGSFSTLEIQRTEQGDSAMYLCASSPRTSGLYEQYFGPGTRLTVT.

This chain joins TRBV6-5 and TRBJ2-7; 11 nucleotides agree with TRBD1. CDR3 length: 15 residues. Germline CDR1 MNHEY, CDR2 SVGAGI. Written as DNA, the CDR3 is TGTGCTACAAGAATCGGGACAGGGGGTGGTTACGAGCAGTACTTC. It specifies CATRIGTGGGYEQYF.

In nucleotides, the CDR3 is TGTGCCAGCAGAAGTACAGGGTTGGGCACCGGGGAGCTGTTTTTT. Translated, it gives CASRSTGLGTGELFF. The chain links TRBV2 to TRBJ2-2; D is possibly TRBD1 (6 bases). Trimming cost V 6 bases and J 4 bases, with 15 bases left between them. The CDR3 is made up of 15 amino acids. Germline assignment: CDR1 SNHLY and CDR2 FYNNEI.

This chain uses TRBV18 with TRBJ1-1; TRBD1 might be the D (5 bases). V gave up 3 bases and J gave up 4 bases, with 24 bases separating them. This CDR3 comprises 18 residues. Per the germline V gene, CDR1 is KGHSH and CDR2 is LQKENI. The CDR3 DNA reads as TGTGCCAGCTCACCTCGGGTTCCGCGAGGGGCCTCTCCCACTGAAGCTTTCTTT. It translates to CASSPRVPRGASPTEAFF.

CDR3 coding DNA: TGTGCCAGTAGTATATCAGCGGGAGAAACCTACGAGCAGTACTTC. Its translation: CASSISAGETYEQYF. The rearrangement joins TRBV19 to TRBJ2-7; 8 bases match TRBD2. Unmatched junction bases numbered 5, after V lost 2 bases and J lost 2 bases. Per germline, CDR1 LNHDA and CDR2 SQIVND (reference sequence). This CDR3 has 15 residues.

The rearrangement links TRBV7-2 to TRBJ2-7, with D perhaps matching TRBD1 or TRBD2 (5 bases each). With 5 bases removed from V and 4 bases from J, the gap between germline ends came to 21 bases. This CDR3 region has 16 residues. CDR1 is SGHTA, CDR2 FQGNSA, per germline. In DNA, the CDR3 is TGTGCCAGCAGCCCCCCAGCCGGGACCGCAAGGTACGAGCAGTACTTC. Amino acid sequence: CASSPPAGTARYEQYF.

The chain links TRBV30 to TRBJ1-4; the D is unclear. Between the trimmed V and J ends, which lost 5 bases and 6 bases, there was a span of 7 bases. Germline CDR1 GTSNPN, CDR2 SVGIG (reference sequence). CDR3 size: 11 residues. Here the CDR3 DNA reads TGTGCCTGGCGGTTGGATGAAAAACTGTTTTTT. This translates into CAWRLDEKLFF.

The CDR3 sequence: CASSQGWGSAGTEAFF. In DNA form, the CDR3 reads TGCGCCAGCAGCCAAGGCTGGGGGTCGGCAGGGACTGAAGCTTTCTTT. The rearrangement uses TRBV4-1 and TRBJ1-1, with D tentatively TRBD1 (5 bases). The germline V gene has CDR1 MGHRA and CDR2 YSYEKL. With 1 base removed from V and 5 bases from J, the gap between germline ends came to 17 bases. This CDR3 spans 16 amino acids.

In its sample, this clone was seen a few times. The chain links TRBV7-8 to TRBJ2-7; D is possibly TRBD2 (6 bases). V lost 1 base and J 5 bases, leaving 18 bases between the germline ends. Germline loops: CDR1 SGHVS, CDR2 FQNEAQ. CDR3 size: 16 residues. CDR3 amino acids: CASSLDDRTTLNEQYF. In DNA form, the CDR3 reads TGTGCCAGCAGCTTAGATGATCGGACTACTCTCAACGAGCAGTACTTC.

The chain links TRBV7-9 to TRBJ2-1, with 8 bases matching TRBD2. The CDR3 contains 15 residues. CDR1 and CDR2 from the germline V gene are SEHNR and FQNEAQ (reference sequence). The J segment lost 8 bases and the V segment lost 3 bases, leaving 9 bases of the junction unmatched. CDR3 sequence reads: CASSFGAGVGYEQFF. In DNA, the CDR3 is TGTGCCAGCAGCTTCGGAGCGGGAGTGGGTTATGAGCAGTTCTTC. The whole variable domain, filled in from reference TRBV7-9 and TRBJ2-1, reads DTGVSQNPRHKITKRGQNVTFRCDPISEHNRLYWYRQTLGQGPEFLTYFQNEAQLEKSRLLSDRFSAERPKGSFSTLEIQRTEQGDSAMYLCASSFGAGVGYEQFFGPGTRLTVL.

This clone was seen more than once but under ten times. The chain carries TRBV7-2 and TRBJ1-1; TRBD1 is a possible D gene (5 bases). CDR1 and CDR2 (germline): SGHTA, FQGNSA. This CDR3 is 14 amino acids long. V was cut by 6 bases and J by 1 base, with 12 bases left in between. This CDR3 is CASRSGRTNTEAFF. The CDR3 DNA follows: TGTGCCAGCAGGTCGGGACGGACGAACACTGAAGCTTTCTTT.

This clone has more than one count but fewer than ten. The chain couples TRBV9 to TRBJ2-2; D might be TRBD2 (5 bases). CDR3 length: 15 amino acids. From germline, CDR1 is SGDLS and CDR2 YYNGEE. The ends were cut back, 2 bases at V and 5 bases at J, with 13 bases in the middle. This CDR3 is CASSVGGLSTGELFF. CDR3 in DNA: TGTGCCAGCAGCGTGGGTGGACTGAGTACCGGGGAGCTGTTTTTT.